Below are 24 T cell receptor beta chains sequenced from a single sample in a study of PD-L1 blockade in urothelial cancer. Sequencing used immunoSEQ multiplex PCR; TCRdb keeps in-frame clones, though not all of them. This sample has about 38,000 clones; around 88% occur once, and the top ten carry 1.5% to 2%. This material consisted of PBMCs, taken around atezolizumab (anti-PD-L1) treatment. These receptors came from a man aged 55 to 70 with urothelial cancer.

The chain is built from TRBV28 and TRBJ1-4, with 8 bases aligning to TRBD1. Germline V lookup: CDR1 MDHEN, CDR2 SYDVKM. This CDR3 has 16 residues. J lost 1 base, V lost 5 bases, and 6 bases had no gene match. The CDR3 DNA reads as TGTGCCAGCAGTCCACAGGGGGGCTTAACTAATGAAAAACTGTTTTTT. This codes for CASSPQGGLTNEKLFF.

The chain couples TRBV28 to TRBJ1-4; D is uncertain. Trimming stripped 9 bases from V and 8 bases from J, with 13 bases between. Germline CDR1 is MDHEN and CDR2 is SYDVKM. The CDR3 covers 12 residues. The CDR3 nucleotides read TGTGCCAGTACAGAGGAGGCAGAAAAACTGTTTTTT. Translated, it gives CASTEEAEKLFF. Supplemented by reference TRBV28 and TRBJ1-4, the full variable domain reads DVKVTQSSRYLVKRTGEKVFLECVQDMDHENMFWYRQDPGLGLRLIYFSYDVKMKEKGDIPEGYSVSREKKERFSLILESASTNQTSMYLCASTEEAEKLFFGSGTQLSVL.

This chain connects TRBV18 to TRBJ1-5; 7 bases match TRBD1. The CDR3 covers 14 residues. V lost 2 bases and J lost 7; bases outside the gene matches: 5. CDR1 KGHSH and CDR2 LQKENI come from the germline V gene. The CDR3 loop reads CASSPGTEGQPQHF. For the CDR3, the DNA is TGTGCCAGCTCACCAGGGACAGAAGGACAGCCCCAGCATTTT.

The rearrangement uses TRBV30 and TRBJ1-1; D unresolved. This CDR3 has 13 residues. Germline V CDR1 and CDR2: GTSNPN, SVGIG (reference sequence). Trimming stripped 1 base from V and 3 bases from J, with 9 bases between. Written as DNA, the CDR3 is TGTGCCTGGAGTGGTGGGAGGGACACTGAAGCTTTCTTT. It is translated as CAWSGGRDTEAFF.

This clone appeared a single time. The DNA for the CDR3 is TGTGCCAGCAGTTTATCTGGCCTATTCGCGGGGGGGTCAGAGACCCAGTACTTC. Its translation: CASSLSGLFAGGSETQYF. The chain employs TRBV27 and TRBJ2-5; 9 nucleotides agree with TRBD2. This CDR3 spans 18 amino acids. J was trimmed by 4 bases and V by 0 bases; bases with no gene match: 12. Germline V lookup: CDR1 MNHEY, CDR2 SMNVEV (reference sequence).

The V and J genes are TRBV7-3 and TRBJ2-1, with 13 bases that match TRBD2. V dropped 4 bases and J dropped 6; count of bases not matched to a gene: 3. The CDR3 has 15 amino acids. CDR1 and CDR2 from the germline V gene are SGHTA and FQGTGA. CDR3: CASSSGTSGTNEQFF. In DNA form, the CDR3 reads TGTGCCAGCAGCTCGGGGACTAGCGGGACCAATGAGCAGTTCTTC.

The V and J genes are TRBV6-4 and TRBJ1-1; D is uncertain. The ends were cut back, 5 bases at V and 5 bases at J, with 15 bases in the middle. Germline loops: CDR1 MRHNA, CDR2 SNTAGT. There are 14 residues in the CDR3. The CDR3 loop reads CASSPRSDPTEAFF. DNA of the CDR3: TGTGCCAGCAGTCCTAGGAGCGACCCGACTGAAGCTTTCTTT.

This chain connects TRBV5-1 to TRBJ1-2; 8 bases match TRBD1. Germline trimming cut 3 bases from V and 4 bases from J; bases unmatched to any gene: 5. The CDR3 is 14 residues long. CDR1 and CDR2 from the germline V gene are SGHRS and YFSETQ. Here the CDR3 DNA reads TGCGCCAGCAGCTCCGGGACAGGTTTCTATGGCTACACCTTC. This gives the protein CASSSGTGFYGYTF.

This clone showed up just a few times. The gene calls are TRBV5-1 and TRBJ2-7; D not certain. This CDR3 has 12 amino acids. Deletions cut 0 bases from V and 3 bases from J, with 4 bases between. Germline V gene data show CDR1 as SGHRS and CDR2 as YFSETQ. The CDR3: CASSLDFYEQYF. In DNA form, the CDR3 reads TGCGCCAGCAGCTTGGACTTCTACGAGCAGTACTTC.

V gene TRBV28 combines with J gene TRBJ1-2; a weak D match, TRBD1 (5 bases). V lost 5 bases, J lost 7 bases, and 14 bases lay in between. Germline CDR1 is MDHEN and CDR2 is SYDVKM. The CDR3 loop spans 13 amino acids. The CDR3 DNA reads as TGTGCCAGCAGTATAACAGGCTTTGGTGGCTACACCTTC. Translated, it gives CASSITGFGGYTF.

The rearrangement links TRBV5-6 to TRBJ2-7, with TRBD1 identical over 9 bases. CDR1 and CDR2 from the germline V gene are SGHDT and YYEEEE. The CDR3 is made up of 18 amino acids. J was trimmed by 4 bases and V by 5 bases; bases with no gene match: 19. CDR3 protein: CASSSWGLPGQGVYEQYF. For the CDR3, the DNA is TGTGCCAGCAGTTCTTGGGGGCTACCGGGACAGGGTGTTTACGAGCAGTACTTC.

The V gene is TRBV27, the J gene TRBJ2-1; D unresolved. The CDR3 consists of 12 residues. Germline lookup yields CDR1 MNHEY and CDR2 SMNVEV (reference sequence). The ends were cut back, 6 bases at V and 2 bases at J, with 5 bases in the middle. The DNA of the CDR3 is TGTGCCAGCAGCCCTCCCTACAATGAGCAGTTCTTC. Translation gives CASSPPYNEQFF.

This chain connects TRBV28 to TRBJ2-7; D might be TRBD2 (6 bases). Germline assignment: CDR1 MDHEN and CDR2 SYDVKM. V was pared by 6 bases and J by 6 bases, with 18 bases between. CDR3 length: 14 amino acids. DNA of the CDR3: TGTGCCAGCAGATACCGGGACTCCGACGGCGAGCAGTACTTC. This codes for CASRYRDSDGEQYF.

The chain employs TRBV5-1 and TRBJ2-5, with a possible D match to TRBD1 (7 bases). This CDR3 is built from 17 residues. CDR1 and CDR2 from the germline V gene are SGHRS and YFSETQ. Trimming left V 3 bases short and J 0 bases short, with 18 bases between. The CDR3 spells CASSSTRQGGYQETQYF. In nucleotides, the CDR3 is TGCGCCAGCAGCTCTACTCGACAGGGAGGCTACCAAGAGACCCAGTACTTC.

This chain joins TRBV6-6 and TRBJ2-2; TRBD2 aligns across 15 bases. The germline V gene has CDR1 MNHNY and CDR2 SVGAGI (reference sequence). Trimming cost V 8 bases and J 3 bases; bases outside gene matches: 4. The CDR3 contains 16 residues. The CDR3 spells CASQGLAGGYTGELFF. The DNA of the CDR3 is TGTGCCAGCCAGGGACTAGCGGGGGGATACACCGGGGAGCTGTTTTTT.

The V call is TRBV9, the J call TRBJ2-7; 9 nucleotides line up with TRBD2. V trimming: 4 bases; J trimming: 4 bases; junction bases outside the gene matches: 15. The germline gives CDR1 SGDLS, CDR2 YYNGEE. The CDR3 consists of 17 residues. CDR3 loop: CASSRSGSLSSRYEQYF. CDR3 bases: TGTGCCAGCAGCCGTAGCGGGAGTTTGTCTTCCCGATACGAGCAGTACTTC.

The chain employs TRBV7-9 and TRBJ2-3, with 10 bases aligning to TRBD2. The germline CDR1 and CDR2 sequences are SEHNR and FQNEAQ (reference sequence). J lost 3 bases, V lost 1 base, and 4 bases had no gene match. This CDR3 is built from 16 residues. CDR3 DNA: TGTGCCAGCAGCTTAGAAGCGGGGGGGCCTACAGATACGCAGTATTTT. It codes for CASSLEAGGPTDTQYF.

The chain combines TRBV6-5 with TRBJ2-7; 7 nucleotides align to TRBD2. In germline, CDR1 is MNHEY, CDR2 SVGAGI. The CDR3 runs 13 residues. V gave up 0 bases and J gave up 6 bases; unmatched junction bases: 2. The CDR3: CASSYSAGAEQYF. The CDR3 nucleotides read TGTGCCAGCAGTTACTCGGCGGGAGCCGAGCAGTACTTC.

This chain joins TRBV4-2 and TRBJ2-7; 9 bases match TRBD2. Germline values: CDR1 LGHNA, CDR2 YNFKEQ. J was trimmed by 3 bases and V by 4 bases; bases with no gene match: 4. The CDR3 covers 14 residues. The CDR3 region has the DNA TGTGCCAGCAGCCCCGGAGCGGGGGGCTACGAGCAGTACTTC. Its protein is CASSPGAGGYEQYF.

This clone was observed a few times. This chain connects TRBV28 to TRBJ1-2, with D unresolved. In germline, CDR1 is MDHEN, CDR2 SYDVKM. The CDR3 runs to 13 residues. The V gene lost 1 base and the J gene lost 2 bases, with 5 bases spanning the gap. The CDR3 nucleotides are TGTGCCAGCAGTTTATACGGGAACTATGGCTACACCTTC. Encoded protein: CASSLYGNYGYTF.

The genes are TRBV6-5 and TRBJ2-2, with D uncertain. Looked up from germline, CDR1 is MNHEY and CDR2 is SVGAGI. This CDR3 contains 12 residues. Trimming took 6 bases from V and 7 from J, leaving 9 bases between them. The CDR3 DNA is TGTGCCAGCAGGGTAGTGAGCGGGGAGCTGTTTTTT. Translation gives CASRVVSGELFF.

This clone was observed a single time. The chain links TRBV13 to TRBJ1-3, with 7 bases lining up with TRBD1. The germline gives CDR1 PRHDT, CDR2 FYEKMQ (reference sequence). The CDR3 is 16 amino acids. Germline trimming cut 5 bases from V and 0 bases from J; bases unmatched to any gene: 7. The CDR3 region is CASSLRQGRSGNTIYF. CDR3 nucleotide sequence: TGTGCCAGCAGCCTTCGACAGGGCCGCTCTGGAAACACCATATATTTT. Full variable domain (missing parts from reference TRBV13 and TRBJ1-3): AAGVIQSPRHLIKEKRETATLKCYPIPRHDTVYWYQQGPGQDPQFLISFYEKMQSDKGSIPDRFSAQQFSDYHSELNMSSLELGDSALYFCASSLRQGRSGNTIYFGEGSWLTVV.

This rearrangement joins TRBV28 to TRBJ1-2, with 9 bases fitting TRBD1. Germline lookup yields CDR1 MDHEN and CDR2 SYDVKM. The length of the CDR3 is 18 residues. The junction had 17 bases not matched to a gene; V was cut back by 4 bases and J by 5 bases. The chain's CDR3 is CASSSFRGGTGGAYGYTF. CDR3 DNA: TGTGCCAGCAGTTCTTTTCGGGGGGGAACAGGGGGCGCATATGGCTACACCTTC.

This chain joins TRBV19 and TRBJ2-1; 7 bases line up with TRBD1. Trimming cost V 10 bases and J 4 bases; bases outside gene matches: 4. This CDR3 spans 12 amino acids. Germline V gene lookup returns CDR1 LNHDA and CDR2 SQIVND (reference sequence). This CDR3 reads CATTGQYNEQFF. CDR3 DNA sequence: TGTGCCACTACGGGACAGTACAATGAGCAGTTCTTC.